This TCR beta chain originates from a study of blood T cell repertoires in COVID-19. Study summary: From the United States, Italy and Spain came samples of acute and convalescent COVID-19. PBMCs, B-cell-depleted T cells, or T cells provided the cDNA or gDNA that made up the material.

Followed longitudinally, the Seattle patients had been enrolled during active infection. Profiling relied on immunoSEQ multiplex PCR, and the TCRdb table lists in-frame clones only, not all of them. The profile shows about 220,000 clones, 75% to 85% of them singletons. Losses at the gene ends were 3 bases for V and 3 bases for J; bases not matched to a gene: 4. The CDR3 consists of 15 residues. Germline assignment: CDR1 SGHAT and CDR2 FQNNGV. Sequencing was carried out using peripheral blood. The rearrangement uses TRBV11-2 and TRBJ2-2, with TRBD1 matching 7 bases. This TCR came from a woman in her 70s with COVID-19, enrolled during active disease. The CDR3 reads CASSFNRGYTGELFF. CDR3 nucleotide sequence: TGTGCCAGCAGCTTTAACAGGGGATACACCGGGGAGCTGTTTTTT.